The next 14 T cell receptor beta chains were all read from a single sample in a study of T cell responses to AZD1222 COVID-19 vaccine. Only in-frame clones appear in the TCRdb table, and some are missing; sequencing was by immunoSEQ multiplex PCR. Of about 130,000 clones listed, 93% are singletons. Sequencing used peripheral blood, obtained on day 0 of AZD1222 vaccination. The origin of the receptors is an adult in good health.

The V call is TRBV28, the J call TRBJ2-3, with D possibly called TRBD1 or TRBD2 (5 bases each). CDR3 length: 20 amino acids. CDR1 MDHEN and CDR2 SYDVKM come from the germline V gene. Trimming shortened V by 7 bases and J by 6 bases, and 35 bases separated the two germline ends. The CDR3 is CASIQARDGLSLTWRDTQYF. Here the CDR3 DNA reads TGTGCCAGCATACAGGCCCGGGACGGACTTTCCCTGACCTGGCGTGATACGCAGTATTTT.

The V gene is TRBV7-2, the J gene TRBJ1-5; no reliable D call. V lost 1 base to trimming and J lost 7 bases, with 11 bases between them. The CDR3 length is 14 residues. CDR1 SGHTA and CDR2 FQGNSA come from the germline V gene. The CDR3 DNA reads TGTGCCAGCAGCTTAGTAGGGTTGAACCAGCCCCAGCATTTT. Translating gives CASSLVGLNQPQHF. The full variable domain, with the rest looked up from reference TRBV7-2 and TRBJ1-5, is GAGVSQSPSNKVTEKGKDVELRCDPISGHTALYWYRQSLGQGLEFLIYFQGNSAPDKSGLPSDRFSAERTGGSVSTLTIQRTQQEDSAVYLCASSLVGLNQPQHFGDGTRLSIL.

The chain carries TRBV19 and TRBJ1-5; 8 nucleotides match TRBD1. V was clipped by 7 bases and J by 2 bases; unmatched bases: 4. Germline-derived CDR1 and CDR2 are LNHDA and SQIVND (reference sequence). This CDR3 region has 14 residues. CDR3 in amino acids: CASTSTGGNQPQHF. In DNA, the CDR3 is TGTGCCAGTACCTCGACAGGGGGCAATCAGCCCCAGCATTTT. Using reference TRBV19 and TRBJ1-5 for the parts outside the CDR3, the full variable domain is DGGITQSPKYLFRKEGQNVTLSCEQNLNHDAMYWYRQDPGQGLRLIYYSQIVNDFQKGDIAEGYSVSREKKESFPLTVTSAQKNPTAFYLCASTSTGGNQPQHFGDGTRLSIL.

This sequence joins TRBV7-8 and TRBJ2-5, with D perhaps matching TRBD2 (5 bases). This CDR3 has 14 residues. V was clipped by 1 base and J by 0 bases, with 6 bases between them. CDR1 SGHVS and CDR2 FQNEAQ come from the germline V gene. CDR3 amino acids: CASSLGGNQETQYF. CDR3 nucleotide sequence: TGTGCCAGCAGCTTAGGAGGGAACCAAGAGACCCAGTACTTC.

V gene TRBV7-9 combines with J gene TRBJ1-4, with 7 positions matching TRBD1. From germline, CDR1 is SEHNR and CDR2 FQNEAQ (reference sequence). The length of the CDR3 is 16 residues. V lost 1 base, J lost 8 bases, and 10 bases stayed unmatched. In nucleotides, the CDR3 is TGTGCCAGCAGCTTAGGACCACAGGGGTTTGGGGAAAAACTGTTTTTT. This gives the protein CASSLGPQGFGEKLFF. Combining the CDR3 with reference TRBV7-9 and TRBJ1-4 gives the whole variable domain DTGVSQNPRHKITKRGQNVTFRCDPISEHNRLYWYRQTLGQGPEFLTYFQNEAQLEKSRLLSDRFSAERPKGSFSTLEIQRTEQGDSAMYLCASSLGPQGFGEKLFFGSGTQLSVL.

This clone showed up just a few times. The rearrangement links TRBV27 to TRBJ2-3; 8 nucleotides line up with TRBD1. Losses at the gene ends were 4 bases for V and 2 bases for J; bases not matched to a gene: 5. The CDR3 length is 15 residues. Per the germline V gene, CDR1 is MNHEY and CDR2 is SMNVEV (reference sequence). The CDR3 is CASSSRDRPTDTQYF. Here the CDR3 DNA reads TGTGCCAGCAGTTCTCGGGACAGGCCCACAGATACGCAGTATTTT.

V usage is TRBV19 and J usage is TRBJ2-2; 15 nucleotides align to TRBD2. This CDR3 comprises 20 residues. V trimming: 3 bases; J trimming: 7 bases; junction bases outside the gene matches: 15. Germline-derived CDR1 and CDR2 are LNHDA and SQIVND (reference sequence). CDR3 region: CASSILGLAGGPESGGELFF. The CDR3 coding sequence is TGTGCCAGTAGTATCCTCGGACTAGCGGGAGGGCCTGAGTCGGGCGGGGAGCTGTTTTTT.

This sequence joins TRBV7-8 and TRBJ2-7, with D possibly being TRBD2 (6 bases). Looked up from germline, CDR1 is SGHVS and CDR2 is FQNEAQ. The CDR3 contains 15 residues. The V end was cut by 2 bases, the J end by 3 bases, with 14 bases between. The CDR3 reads CASSLSAGIHYEQYF. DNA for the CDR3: TGTGCCAGCAGCTTATCCGCGGGGATCCACTACGAGCAGTACTTC. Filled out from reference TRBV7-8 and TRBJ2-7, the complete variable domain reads GAGVSQSPRYKVAKRGQDVALRCDPISGHVSLFWYQQALGQGPEFLTYFQNEAQLDKSGLPSDRFFAERPEGSVSTLKIQRTQQEDSAVYLCASSLSAGIHYEQYFGPGTRLTVT.

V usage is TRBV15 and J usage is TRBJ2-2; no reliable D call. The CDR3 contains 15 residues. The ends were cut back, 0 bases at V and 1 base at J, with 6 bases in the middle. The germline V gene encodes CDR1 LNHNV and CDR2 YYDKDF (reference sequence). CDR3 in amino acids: CATSRDLRNTGELFF. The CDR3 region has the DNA TGTGCCACCAGCAGAGATTTGCGGAACACCGGGGAGCTGTTTTTT.

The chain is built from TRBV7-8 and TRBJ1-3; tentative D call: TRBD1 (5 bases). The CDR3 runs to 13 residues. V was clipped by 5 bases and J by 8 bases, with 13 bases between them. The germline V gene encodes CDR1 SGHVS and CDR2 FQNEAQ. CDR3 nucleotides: TGTGCCAGCAGCCTCGGTGGGGGGGACACCATATATTTT. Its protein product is CASSLGGGDTIYF.

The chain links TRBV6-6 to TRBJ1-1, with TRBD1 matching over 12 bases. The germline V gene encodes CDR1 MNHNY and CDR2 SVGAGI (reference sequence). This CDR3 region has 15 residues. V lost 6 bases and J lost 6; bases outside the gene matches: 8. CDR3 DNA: TGTGCCAGCAGGCCCGGGACAGGGGGCGCCTCTGAAGCTTTCTTT. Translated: CASRPGTGGASEAFF.

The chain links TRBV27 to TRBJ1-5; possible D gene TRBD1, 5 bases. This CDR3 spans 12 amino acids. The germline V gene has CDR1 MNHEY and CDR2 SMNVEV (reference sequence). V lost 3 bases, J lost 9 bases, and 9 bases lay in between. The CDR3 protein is CASSFPGRPQHF. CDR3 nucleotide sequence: TGTGCCAGCAGTTTCCCAGGGAGGCCCCAGCATTTT.

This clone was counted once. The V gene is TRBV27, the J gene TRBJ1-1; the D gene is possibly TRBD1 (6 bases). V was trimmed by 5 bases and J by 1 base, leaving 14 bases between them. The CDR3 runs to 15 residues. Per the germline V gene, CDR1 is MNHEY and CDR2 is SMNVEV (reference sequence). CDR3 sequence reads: CASSPLGTPNTEAFF. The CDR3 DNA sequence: TGTGCCAGCAGTCCGCTAGGGACACCGAACACTGAAGCTTTCTTT.

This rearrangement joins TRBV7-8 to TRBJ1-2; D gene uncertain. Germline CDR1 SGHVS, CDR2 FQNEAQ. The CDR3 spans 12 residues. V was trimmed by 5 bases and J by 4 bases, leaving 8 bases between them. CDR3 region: CASSTHSYGYTF. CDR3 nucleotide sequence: TGTGCCAGCAGCACCCACAGCTATGGCTACACCTTC.